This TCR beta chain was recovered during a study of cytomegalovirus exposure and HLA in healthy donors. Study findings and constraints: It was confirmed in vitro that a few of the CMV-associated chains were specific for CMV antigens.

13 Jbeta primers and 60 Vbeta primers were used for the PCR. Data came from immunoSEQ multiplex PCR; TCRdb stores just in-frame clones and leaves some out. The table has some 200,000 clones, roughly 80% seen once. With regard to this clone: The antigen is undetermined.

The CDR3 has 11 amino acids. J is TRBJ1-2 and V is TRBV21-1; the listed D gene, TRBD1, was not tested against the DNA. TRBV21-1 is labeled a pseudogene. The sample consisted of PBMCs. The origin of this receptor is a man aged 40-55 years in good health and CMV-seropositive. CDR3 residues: CASSVDRPYTF. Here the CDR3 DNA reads TGTGCCAGCAGCGTGGACAGGCCCTACACCTTC.